The 7 T cell receptor beta chains presented below share a single source sample, sequenced in a study of blood T cell repertoires in COVID-19. The assay was immunoSEQ multiplex PCR, and TCRdb's table has in-frame clones only and misses some. The sample records under 450,000 clones, more than 75% being singletons. The sequenced sample consisted of PBMCs or T cells enriched from blood (not recorded which). Receptor source: a man under 40 who had recovered from COVID-19.

V gene TRBV20-1 combines with J gene TRBJ2-1; possibly TRBD2 for D (5 bases). Germline loops: CDR1 DFQATT, CDR2 SNEGSKA (reference sequence). The CDR3 sequence is 16 residues long. V dropped 3 bases and J dropped 5 bases, with 20 bases sitting between them. The CDR3 DNA reads as TGCAGTGCTAGTCAAGCGGATAAAATCCCTCACAATGAGCAGTTCTTC. Encoded protein: CSASQADKIPHNEQFF.

The gene calls are TRBV19 and TRBJ1-2, with D maybe TRBD1 (5 bases). Looked up from germline, CDR1 is LNHDA and CDR2 is SQIVND (reference sequence). With 6 bases removed from V and 6 bases from J, the gap between germline ends came to 14 bases. The CDR3 has 13 amino acids. The CDR3 loop is CASSSRGSNGYTF. The CDR3 DNA is TGTGCCAGTAGCTCCCGGGGGAGTAATGGCTACACCTTC. Looking up the rest from reference TRBV19 and TRBJ1-2 gives the full variable domain: DGGITQSPKYLFRKEGQNVTLSCEQNLNHDAMYWYRQDPGQGLRLIYYSQIVNDFQKGDIAEGYSVSREKKESFPLTVTSAQKNPTAFYLCASSSRGSNGYTFGSGTRLTVV.

The rearrangement links TRBV6-2 or TRBV6-3 to TRBJ2-3, with D hard to call. The germline gives CDR1 MNHEY, CDR2 SVGEGT. With 4 bases removed from V and 4 bases from J, the gap between germline ends came to 12 bases. The CDR3 spans 14 residues. CDR3 nucleotide sequence: TGTGCCAGCAGTTGGCCCATTGCCTCAGATACGCAGTATTTT. As protein: CASSWPIASDTQYF.

V usage is TRBV30 and J usage is TRBJ2-4; D is possibly TRBD1 (6 bases). Deletions cut 7 bases from V and 0 bases from J, with 16 bases between. Per germline, CDR1 GTSNPN and CDR2 SVGIG (reference sequence). This CDR3 contains 15 residues. The CDR3 loop is CAYNSGVLAKNIQYF. The CDR3 region has the DNA TGTGCCTATAACTCAGGGGTTTTAGCCAAAAACATTCAGTACTTC. Variable domain in full (rest from reference TRBV30 and TRBJ2-4): SQTIHQWPATLVQPVGSPLSLECTVEGTSNPNLYWYRQAAGRGLQLLFYSVGIGQISSEVPQNLSASRPQDRQFILSSKKLLLSDSGFYLCAYNSGVLAKNIQYFGAGTRLSVL.

V and J are TRBV5-1 and TRBJ2-7; TRBD1 matches 9 bases. Trimming removed 9 bases from V and 1 base from J; junction bases left unmatched: 8. This CDR3 is built from 14 residues. From germline, CDR1 is SGHRS and CDR2 YFSETQ. The CDR3 spells CATQRGQGSYEQYF. The DNA of the CDR3 is TGCGCCACCCAGAGGGGACAGGGTTCCTACGAGCAGTACTTC. The full variable domain, rest sourced from reference TRBV5-1 and TRBJ2-7, is KAGVTQTPRYLIKTRGQQVTLSCSPISGHRSVSWYQQTPGQGLQFLFEYFSETQRNKGNFPGRFSGRQFSNSRSEMNVSTLELGDSALYLCATQRGQGSYEQYFGPGTRLTVT.

This chain uses TRBV25-1 with TRBJ2-2; D is uncertain. The germline gives CDR1 MGHDK, CDR2 SYGVNS. The CDR3 spans 13 residues. Trimming cost V 0 bases and J 7 bases, with 6 bases left between them. CDR3 sequence reads: CASSEYVRGELFF. CDR3 sequence (DNA): TGTGCCAGCAGTGAATATGTTCGCGGGGAGCTGTTTTTT. Full variable domain (outside the CDR3, taken from reference TRBV25-1 and TRBJ2-2): EADIYQTPRYLVIGTGKKITLECSQTMGHDKMYWYQQDPGMELHLIHYSYGVNSTEKGDLSSESTVSRIRTEHFPLTLESARPSHTSQYLCASSEYVRGELFFGEGSRLTVL.

This rearrangement joins TRBV12-3 or TRBV12-4 to TRBJ1-2; no clear D. Trimming shortened V by 2 bases and J by 8 bases, and 9 bases separated the two germline ends. The CDR3 covers 12 residues. CDR3 in DNA: TGTGCCAGCAGTTTATCTACAGTCGGCTACACCTTC. This gives the protein CASSLSTVGYTF.